These T cell receptor beta chains were read from a single sample in a study of a mutant IDH1 vaccine in newly diagnosed glioma. TCRdb keeps only in-frame clones here, not all; method: immunoSEQ multiplex PCR. The data contain around 29,000 clones, around 90% of them singletons. These receptors have no known antigen. The sequences come from peripheral blood mononuclear cells (PBMCs), collected from a glioma patient whose treatment included an IDH1 peptide vaccine. The receptors here all came from a middle-aged woman with glioma. Some clones in this sample may be carry-over from other donors' samples. The CDR3 runs from the conserved cysteine through the conserved F or W. A D gene is named only where the DNA matches it firmly. The listing skips clone size in some rows; elsewhere it reads once, few, many or a size class.

NA | TRBJ1-2 | TRBV28 | NA | CASSRTAVGYTF | TGTGCCAGCAGCAGGACCGCCGTTGGCTACACCTTC
NA | TRBJ2-5 | TRBV19 | NA | CASSHPGQQETQYF | TGTGCCAGTAGCCACCCAGGACAGCAAGAGACCCAGTACTTC
NA | TRBJ2-7 | TRBV5-4 | few | CASSSGEYEQYF | TGTGCCAGCAGCTCGGGCGAATACGAGCAGTACTTC
TRBD1 | TRBJ1-1 | TRBV11-3 | NA | CASSFRQGTEAFF | TGTGCCAGCAGCTTTCGACAGGGGACTGAAGCTTTCTTT
NA | TRBJ1-4 | TRBV5-8 | NA | CASSLQGLTNEKLFF | TGTGCCAGCAGCTTACAGGGTTTGACTAATGAAAAACTGTTTTTT
NA | TRBJ1-1 | TRBV9 | NA | CASSEGFENTEAFF | TGTGCCAGCAGCGAGGGGTTCGAGAACACTGAAGCTTTCTTT
TRBD2 | TRBJ2-7 | TRBV6-6 | NA | CASSFRLADLWEQYF | TGTGCCAGCAGTTTCCGACTAGCGGACCTCTGGGAGCAGTACTTC
NA | TRBJ1-1 | TRBV6-5 | NA | CASSFGGFEAFF | TGTGCCAGCAGTTTTGGGGGGTTCGAAGCTTTCTTT
NA | TRBJ2-3 | TRBV6-1 | NA | CASRGGDWHTDTQYF | TGTGCCAGCAGGGGGGGCGACTGGCACACAGATACGCAGTATTTT
TRBD1 | TRBJ2-7 | TRBV4-3 | NA | CASSPGDRALYEQYF | TGCGCCAGCAGCCCCGGAGACAGGGCCCTCTACGAGCAGTACTTC
TRBD2 | TRBJ2-7 | TRBV9 | NA | CASSPGTTYEQYF | TGTGCCAGCAGCCCCGGGACTACCTACGAGCAGTACTTC
NA | TRBJ2-5 | TRBV18 | NA | CASSALRDPGGETQYF | TGTGCCAGCTCTGCTCTCCGGGACCCCGGAGGAGAGACCCAGTACTTC
NA | TRBJ2-5 | TRBV28 | once | CASSPARLGETQYF | TGTGCCAGCAGTCCGGCTAGGCTCGGCGAGACCCAGTACTTC
TRBD2 | TRBJ2-1 | TRBV7-3 | NA | CASSPLAGGLNEQFF | TGTGCCAGCAGCCCACTAGCGGGAGGGCTCAATGAGCAGTTCTTC
NA | TRBJ2-1 | TRBV19 | NA | CASSAHPTGVDSYNEQFF | TGTGCCAGTAGTGCCCACCCTACGGGGGTGGACTCCTACAATGAGCAGTTCTTC
NA | TRBJ1-1 | TRBV9 | few | CASRRQENTEAFF | TGTGCCAGCCGACGGCAGGAGAACACTGAAGCTTTCTTT
NA | TRBJ1-1 | TRBV5-4 | NA | CASSLGGGPEAFF | TGTGCCAGCAGCTTGGGTGGGGGCCCTGAAGCTTTCTTT
TRBD2 | TRBJ2-5 | TRBV4-2 | NA | CASSPPTSGSQETQYF | TGTGCCAGCAGCCCTCCGACTAGCGGGAGTCAAGAGACCCAGTACTTC
TRBD1 | TRBJ1-4 | TRBV18 | NA | CASSPTGQGIIRKLFF | TGTGCCAGCTCACCAACGGGACAGGGTATTATCCGAAAACTGTTTTTT
NA | TRBJ2-1 | TRBV27 | NA | CASSTHPADEQFF | TGTGCCAGCAGTACTCACCCCGCGGATGAGCAGTTCTTC
TRBD1 | TRBJ2-7 | TRBV29-1 | NA | CSVDGQGLEQYF | TGCAGCGTTGACGGACAGGGATTAGAGCAGTACTTC
NA | TRBJ2-3 | TRBV11-2 | NA | CASSFTTDTQYF | TGTGCCAGCAGCTTCACGACAGATACGCAGTATTTT
NA | TRBJ2-1 | TRBV2 | NA | CASSRGYNEQFF | TGTGCCAGCAGTCGAGGGTACAATGAGCAGTTCTTC
TRBD1 | TRBJ2-3 | TRBV9 | NA | CASSRDSGPSFTSTDTQYF | TGTGCCAGCAGCCGGGACAGCGGCCCGTCCTTTACTAGCACAGATACGCAGTATTTT
NA | TRBJ2-3 | TRBV5-1 | NA | CASSLGGFPDTQYF | TGCGCCAGCAGCCTTGGAGGTTTCCCAGATACGCAGTATTTT
NA | TRBJ2-5 | TRBV10-3 | NA | CAISEDGQETQYF | TGTGCCATCAGTGAGGACGGCCAAGAGACCCAGTACTTC
NA | TRBJ2-7 | TRBV10-3 | NA | CAISVSGSYEQYF | TGTGCCATCAGTGTCTCGGGCTCCTACGAGCAGTACTTC
TRBD1 | TRBJ2-7 | TRBV27 | NA | CASSHRTGSIYEQYF | TGTGCCAGCAGTCACAGGACAGGGTCCATTTACGAGCAGTACTTC
TRBD2 | TRBJ2-1 | TRBV4-1 | once | CASSGVAGGHNEQFF | TGCGCCAGCAGCGGAGTTGCGGGGGGGCACAATGAGCAGTTCTTC
NA | TRBJ2-7 | TRBV27 | NA | CASSLSTLKDEQYF | TGTGCCAGCAGTTTATCGACCCTGAAAGACGAGCAGTACTTC
NA | TRBJ2-1 | TRBV9 | NA | CASSPRGGTVREQFF | TGTGCCAGCAGCCCCCGGGGTGGGACGGTTCGGGAGCAGTTCTTC
NA | TRBJ2-3 | TRBV11-2 | few | CASSLDRGTDTQYF | TGTGCCAGCAGCTTAGATCGGGGAACGGATACGCAGTATTTT
TRBD2 | TRBJ2-1 | TRBV10-3 | NA | CAISPRSGSRNEQFF | TGTGCCATCAGTCCCCGTAGCGGGAGTCGCAATGAGCAGTTCTTC
NA | TRBJ1-5 | TRBV2 | NA | CASVAGQPNQPQHF | TGTGCCAGCGTTGCAGGACAGCCAAATCAGCCCCAGCATTTT
NA | TRBJ2-2 | TRBV19 | NA | CASSIAWQNTGELFF | TGTGCCAGTAGTATAGCTTGGCAGAACACCGGGGAGCTGTTTTTT
NA | TRBJ1-1 | TRBV9 | NA | CASSVTGTGREAFF | TGTGCCAGCAGCGTGACAGGTACGGGCCGGGAAGCTTTCTTT
NA | TRBJ2-3 | TRBV5-6 | NA | CASSAGSKDTQYF | TGTGCCAGCAGCGCGGGGTCCAAAGATACGCAGTATTTT
TRBD1 | TRBJ1-2 | TRBV29-1 | NA | CSVPRDRGLPHYGYTF | TGCAGCGTCCCCAGGGACAGGGGTCTTCCGCACTATGGCTACACCTTC
NA | TRBJ2-1 | TRBV9 | NA | CASSVGHRPSSNEQFF | TGTGCCAGCAGCGTAGGACATCGGCCCTCCAGCAATGAGCAGTTCTTC
NA | TRBJ1-6 | TRBV27 | NA | CASGVTFPLHF | TGTGCCAGCGGGGTAACTTTTCCCCTCCACTTT
NA | TRBJ2-5 | TRBV25-1 | NA | CASSVAEAQYF | TGTGCCAGCAGTGTGGCGGAGGCCCAGTACTTC